The TCR beta chain described here comes from a study of blood T cells in healthy people across ages (dated by TCRdb to between 2015 and 2016). Some background on the complete study: In model experiments, roughly one uniquely barcoded TCR beta cDNA molecule per two T cells was captured by template switching. Age-related changes in TCR beta repertoire diversity were measured in the study by deep sequencing normalized with unique cDNA molecular identifiers. The donors were split into four age groups: young (average 16 years), middle-aged (around 37), aged (about 62) and long-lived (roughly 77). For two donors (one aged 18 to 29 and one aged 80 or older), the study analyzed two additional independent replicas of 1 million unique cDNA reads from the same blood draw.

V is reduced by 8 bases and J by 6 bases, leaving a spacing of 13 bases between them. The CDR3 has 12 amino acids, counting the end cysteine and phenylalanine. Only CDR3 DNA is held: 36 bases, read in frame from base 1. Receptors were amplified or captured by 5' RACE. Instrument on record: Illumina HiSeq 2500. A second PCR of about 6 to 12 cycles was run with a J-beta primer mix and a sample-barcoded 5' primer. Each TCR beta cDNA molecule received a unique molecular identifier from a template-switch 5' adaptor carrying 12 random nucleotides. Each sample yielded at least 2.5 million CDR3-containing paired-end reads. First-strand cDNA synthesis was performed from all RNA using the Mint cDNA synthesis kit, with priming by a TRBC-specific oligonucleotide. All cDNA was treated with uracil-DNA glycosylase and then went through a first 18-cycle PCR with the universal primers M1SS and BC2_uni_R. In the paper's pipeline: For normalization, 1 million high-quality reads, each with a distinct molecular identifier, were randomly selected from each sample. Reads with shared molecular identifiers were discarded instead of being binned into consensus sequences. CDR3 identification, clonotype clustering and error correction used MiTCR with a Q25 quality threshold and the strictest error-elimination algorithm. A nonparametric unseen species model with Euler transformation was used to estimate a lower bound on total TCR beta diversity. TCRdb redid the processing of the public reads, applying fastp at Q25 and MiXCR, and retained in-frame beta chains. Each CDR3 protein appears once, grouped with its most common genes and DNA. TCRdb assigned the V and J calls; the authors' analysis was not used. This sample is represented by more than 500,000 distinct CDR3 sequences; 27% of them were singletons. The top ten clonotypes cover approximately 4% of the sample.

This clonotype was observed a handful of times. Its target antigen remains unknown. Per-base qualities were not stored, and no clone one base away is much larger. Donors were 35 to 40 systemically healthy Caucasian individuals from Russia aged roughly 6 to 95 years. Roughly 10 milliliters of peripheral blood were drawn from each donor into EDTA-treated Vacutainer tubes. PBMCs were isolated by Ficoll-Paque density-gradient centrifugation, with at least 6.5 million obtained per sample. Trizol reagent was used to extract total RNA from PBMCs, with at least 5 micrograms per sample. For every donor, flow cytometry on a PBMC aliquot measured the percentage of naive CD45RAhigh/CD27high T cells. Results the study describes overall, beyond this receptor: As age increased, observed TCR beta diversity per million T cells dropped in a roughly linear way, and a significant reduction was already evident by age 40. Total diversity estimates from one million sequenced T cells were considered lower bounds and underestimates. Compared with the aged group, more naive CD4+ T cells, fewer expanded clones and increased TCR diversity were shown by the long-lived group, suggesting age selection. The percentage of naive T cells measured by flow cytometry correlated strongly with observed TCR beta diversity. Because the CMV infection status of the donors was unknown, age-related changes in expanded clonotypes may potentially have been confounded. Bulk unsorted PBMC profiling prevented conclusive comparison of naive and antigen-experienced compartments.

The same data also went into a second study, on T cells of mothers and their children. The second study, in turn, reports: The donors were nine systemically healthy Caucasian individuals, made up of three mothers and their six children. cDNA synthesis consumed the entire amount of extracted RNA, loaded at around 1.5 ug RNA in each 15 ul reaction. In the second PCR, sample barcodes and 2-4 random nucleotides were introduced via the M1S primer. More than 8 million TCR beta CDR3 reads were obtained from each mother, and some 3.2 million reads were obtained from each child. In both related and unrelated pairs, thymic selection shapes the output of TCR recombination in a similar way, with inherited differences having only a minor effect. Normalized repertoire overlap in related mother-child pairs was always slightly higher than in unrelated mother-child pairs, but the difference was never significant. Persistent microchimeric T cell clones were not detected, at a sensitivity of 95 to 100 clones per million clonotypes. Deep NGS was used in the study to compare the TCR beta repertoires of mothers and children and to look for features that separate related mother-child pairs from unrelated individuals. Mothers averaged roughly 36 +/- 4 years of age and children averaged approximately 11 +/- 4 years. After adapters were ligated using NEBNext reagents, the libraries underwent 100+100 nt paired-end sequencing on an Illumina HiSeq 2000. To prevent cross-contamination, the mother and child libraries were prepared a month apart and were sequenced in separate runs. Each donor had between roughly 450,000 and 2,100,000 distinct TCR beta clonotypes identified. Naive TCR beta clonotypes were estimated from low-frequency clonotypes matched to each donor's FACS-determined naive share, without sorting.

The source material was blood. The chain is encoded by TRBV12-3 or TRBV12-4 joined to TRBJ1-2; a tentative D match to TRBD1 spans 6 bases. The sequence came from a boy younger than 10 in good health. The CDR3: CASSRGVDGYTF. Read as DNA, the sequence is TGTGCCAGCTCCAGGGGCGTAGATGGCTACACCTTC.